This T cell receptor beta chain was recovered during a study of cytotoxic CD8 clonotypes in ibrutinib-treated CLL. General observations from the study: Clonality was higher at baseline than in age-matched healthy donors and tracked circulating CD8+ T-cell counts. Public clonotypes were rare and shrank or held steady on treatment. Collection times varied between progressing and sustained-remission patients.

There are 15 residues in the CDR3. Germline V gene lookup returns CDR1 ENHRY and CDR2 SYGVKD. Trimming removed 2 bases at V and 3 bases at J, with 11 bases between. Measured with immunoSEQ multiplex PCR; TCRdb has only the in-frame clones, and not every one. The table lists 52,000 or so clones, approximately 82% of them singletons. As to this clone: The antigen remains undetermined.

Frozen-stored PBMCs produced about 2 micrograms of genomic DNA for TCR beta libraries. The J gene is TRBJ2-1, the V gene TRBV10-3, with a tentative D call TRBD2 (5 bases). This sample comprised PBMCs, obtained after 24 months of ibrutinib treatment. The source is a human donor with chronic lymphocytic leukemia. CDR3 amino acids: CAISEEGSNYNEQFF. DNA of the CDR3: TGTGCCATCAGTGAGGAGGGTTCGAACTACAATGAGCAGTTCTTC.